These 19 T cell receptor beta chains originate from one sample sequenced in a study of OX40 agonist ivuxolimab in advanced cancers. The protocol used for the library was the immunoSEQ multiplex PCR assay. The source is immuneACCESS, and TCRdb retained only in-frame sequences with V and J called. Part of the clones is not carried over; for the studies checked, unresolved V genes explain less than half of this, and the remainder is unexplained. The sample table contains more than 90,000 clones; only one count was recorded for about 80% of them. More than 1.4% of the sample comes from the top ten. Sequencing used CD4+ or CD8+ T cells sorted from blood, obtained in a trial of the OX40 agonist ivuxolimab. These receptors came from an adult with an advanced solid tumor such as melanoma, head and neck, liver or kidney cancer.

V is TRBV7-9 and J is TRBJ2-5; 8 bases line up with TRBD1. Germline loops: CDR1 SEHNR, CDR2 FQNEAQ (reference sequence). V lost 5 bases and J lost 7; bases outside the gene matches: 15. The CDR3 contains 16 residues. The CDR3 sequence: CASSDQGAVRGSTQYF. CDR3 nucleotide sequence: TGTGCCAGCAGCGATCAGGGGGCCGTGAGGGGGTCGACCCAGTACTTC.

This chain links TRBV5-5 with TRBJ2-3; 8 bases match TRBD1. CDR1 is SGHKS and CDR2 is YYEKEE in the germline V gene (reference sequence). The CDR3 covers 16 residues. V lost 3 bases to trimming and J lost 1 base; unmatched junction nucleotides: 7. CDR3 sequence: CASSWRGDRRTDTQYF. The CDR3 region has the DNA TGTGCCAGCAGCTGGAGGGGGGACAGGCGCACAGATACGCAGTATTTT.

The CDR3 nucleotides read TGTGCCAGCAGCGTAGTGGGTTTCTACACAGATACGCAGTATTTT. Encoded protein: CASSVVGFYTDTQYF. The V call is TRBV9, the J call TRBJ2-3; no reliable D call. The germline CDR1 and CDR2 sequences are SGDLS and YYNGEE. The V end was cut by 0 bases, the J end by 2 bases, with 10 bases between. This CDR3 region has 15 residues.

The DNA of the CDR3 is TGTGCCAGTGGCCGGGACAGCAATCAGCCCCAGCATTTT. Its protein is CASGRDSNQPQHF. This chain connects TRBV19 to TRBJ1-5; TRBD1 might be the D (5 bases). Germline V gives CDR1 LNHDA, CDR2 SQIVND (reference sequence). This CDR3 has 13 amino acids. V lost 8 bases and J 1 base, leaving 9 bases between the germline ends.

This rearrangement joins TRBV6-5 to TRBJ2-7; 8 bases are shared with TRBD1. The CDR3 covers 13 residues. With 4 bases clipped from V and 6 bases from J, the junction kept 5 bases outside the gene matches. CDR1 MNHEY and CDR2 SVGAGI come from the germline V gene. CDR3 residues: CASSLTGVPEQYF. Written as DNA, the CDR3 is TGTGCCAGCAGTTTGACAGGGGTGCCCGAGCAGTACTTC.

The chain employs TRBV12-5 and TRBJ2-3; perhaps TRBD2 as D (6 bases). V was pared by 3 bases and J by 7 bases, with 11 bases between. The CDR3 has 13 amino acids. Germline V lookup: CDR1 LGHNT, CDR2 FRNRAP. CDR3 sequence reads: CASGFGGVNTQYF. The CDR3 DNA reads as TGTGCTAGTGGTTTTGGCGGGGTCAATACGCAGTATTTT. The full variable domain, with the rest looked up from reference TRBV12-5 and TRBJ2-3, is DARVTQTPRHKVTEMGQEVTMRCQPILGHNTVFWYRQTMMQGLELLAYFRNRAPLDDSGMPKDRFSAEMPDATLATLKIQPSEPRDSAVYFCASGFGGVNTQYFGPGTRLTVL.

The rearrangement joins TRBV5-5 to TRBJ2-7; D is ambiguous. The CDR3 has 15 residues. The V end lost 0 bases, the J end lost 0 bases, and 10 bases lay between the germline ends. Germline V gene lookup returns CDR1 SGHKS and CDR2 YYEKEE (reference sequence). The CDR3 protein is CASSLGVMSSYEQYF. DNA of the CDR3: TGTGCCAGCAGCTTGGGTGTTATGAGCTCCTACGAGCAGTACTTC.

The CDR3 sequence is CASSRRAQGVGGGTGELFF. The CDR3 nucleotides are TGTGCCAGCAGCCGCAGAGCGCAGGGAGTGGGGGGTGGAACCGGGGAGCTGTTTTTT. The chain is built from TRBV7-2 and TRBJ2-2; D might be TRBD2 (6 bases). Germline V gene sequence: CDR1 SGHTA, CDR2 FQGNSA. Trimming stripped 5 bases from V and 5 bases from J, with 27 bases between. CDR3 length: 19 residues.

The chain joins TRBV7-3 to TRBJ2-2; no definite D call. Germline-derived CDR1 and CDR2 are SGHTA and FQGTGA. The CDR3 extends over 14 amino acids. Trimming shortened V by 5 bases and J by 6 bases, and 13 bases separated the two germline ends. CDR3 nucleotides: TGTGCCAGCAGCCAAGACGAAGGCGCCGGGGAGCTGTTTTTT. Residues: CASSQDEGAGELFF. The full variable domain, in which reference TRBV7-3 and TRBJ2-2 provide the parts outside the CDR3, is GAGVSQTPSNKVTEKGKYVELRCDPISGHTALYWYRQSLGQGPEFLIYFQGTGAADDSGLPNDRFFAVRPEGSVSTLKIQRTERGDSAVYLCASSQDEGAGELFFGEGSRLTVL.

This clone occurred a few times. This sequence joins TRBV18 and TRBJ2-5; possibly TRBD1 for D (6 bases). With 5 bases removed from V and 1 base from J, the gap between germline ends came to 17 bases. The CDR3 consists of 16 residues. Looked up from germline, CDR1 is KGHSH and CDR2 is LQKENI. CDR3 coding DNA: TGTGCCAGCTCAGGATCCGGGGACAACCTCCAAGAGACCCAGTACTTC. This codes for CASSGSGDNLQETQYF.

V usage is TRBV5-4 and J usage is TRBJ1-2, with D maybe TRBD1 (6 bases). Trimming removed 3 bases at V and 14 bases at J, with 20 bases between. Germline CDR1 and CDR2: SGHNT and YYREEE (reference sequence). This CDR3 has 13 residues. The CDR3 nucleotides read TGTGCCAGCAGCTGGCAGGGGTCCCCTTTTTGGACCTTC. This translates into CASSWQGSPFWTF.

The genes are TRBV30 and TRBJ1-4; a possible D gene is TRBD1 (6 bases). The CDR3 totals 15 residues. V shed 3 bases and J shed 7 bases, with 18 bases lying between them. Germline V CDR1 and CDR2: GTSNPN, SVGIG (reference sequence). Here the CDR3 reads CAWSPLGGAGEKLFF. In nucleotides, the CDR3 is TGTGCCTGGAGCCCTTTGGGGGGGGCTGGTGAAAAACTGTTTTTT.

The chain employs TRBV10-1 and TRBJ2-7, with D possibly matching TRBD2 (6 bases). The CDR3 extends over 14 amino acids. CDR1 WNHNN and CDR2 SYGVQD come from the germline V gene (reference sequence). The V and J ends lost 7 bases and 7 bases respectively, with 20 bases between them. CDR3 residues: CASTKPGLFVEQYF. The CDR3 region has the DNA TGCGCCAGCACCAAACCGGGACTTTTTGTGGAGCAGTACTTC.

The V and J genes are TRBV18 and TRBJ2-1; 8 bases align to TRBD2. CDR3 size: 16 residues. The germline V gene encodes CDR1 KGHSH and CDR2 LQKENI. V dropped 1 base and J dropped 0; count of bases not matched to a gene: 2. CDR3 DNA sequence: TGTGCCAGCTCACCACTGGCGGGGGGCTCCTACAATGAGCAGTTCTTC. Amino acids: CASSPLAGGSYNEQFF.

This chain connects TRBV20-1 to TRBJ1-6, with no clear D. Germline CDR1 reads DFQATT; CDR2 reads SNEGSKA (reference sequence). Trimming shortened V by 3 bases and J by 11 bases, and 8 bases separated the two germline ends. The CDR3 covers 11 residues. The CDR3 loop is CSARDGPPLHF. CDR3 nucleotide sequence: TGCAGTGCTAGGGACGGTCCACCCCTCCACTTT.

This clone was seen only a few times. The chain recombines TRBV9 with TRBJ2-5; D uncertain. CDR3 length: 14 residues. The V and J ends lost 3 bases and 1 base respectively, with 10 bases between them. Germline CDR1 is SGDLS and CDR2 is YYNGEE. CDR3 region: CASSARVSQETQYF. The CDR3 DNA sequence: TGTGCCAGCAGCGCCCGGGTGAGCCAAGAGACCCAGTACTTC.

This chain connects TRBV15 to TRBJ2-3; D not resolved. The CDR3 has 15 amino acids. The germline V and J ends were trimmed by 1 base and 5 bases, with 13 bases remaining between them. The germline V gene has CDR1 LNHNV and CDR2 YYDKDF (reference sequence). The CDR3 reads CATSRVGAAIDTQYF. In DNA form, the CDR3 reads TGTGCCACCAGCAGAGTTGGAGCAGCGATAGATACGCAGTATTTT.

The gene calls are TRBV18 and TRBJ2-6; TRBD1 is a possible D gene (5 bases). The V end was cut by 2 bases, the J end by 0 bases, with 8 bases between. The CDR3 length is 16 residues. Looked up from germline, CDR1 is KGHSH and CDR2 is LQKENI. This chain's CDR3 is CASSPNQGSGANVLTF. The CDR3 nucleotides are TGTGCCAGCTCACCAAATCAGGGCTCTGGGGCCAACGTCCTGACTTTC.

This chain links TRBV5-1 with TRBJ2-7; unclear D gene. Trimming shortened V by 6 bases and J by 0 bases, and 16 bases separated the two germline ends. The CDR3 sequence is 15 residues long. Per germline, CDR1 SGHRS and CDR2 YFSETQ. The CDR3 spells CASTQGEERSYEQYF. In DNA form, the CDR3 reads TGCGCCAGCACCCAAGGAGAGGAACGCTCCTACGAGCAGTACTTC.